The entry below describes one T cell receptor beta chain. Its specificity is not known. The record originates from a study of CD8+CD57+ T cells in acquired aplastic anemia. In the study overall: Across the sorted CD4+ and CD8+ cells, DNA amounts averaged about 3.1 ug. Notes on the study in general: Almost 30 sequences, all CD8+ CDR3, were shared between patients and controls.

Genomic DNA constituted the template upon which TCR beta VDJ and CDR3 profiling was performed. TCRdb fed the reads into MiXCR, producing one record per CDR3 protein. The table has around 200,000 distinct CDR3 sequences, less than 75% seen once; the top ten hold roughly 64%. In patients chosen for sequencing, flow cytometry had shown CD8+CD57+ cell expansion. Severe acquired aplastic anemia was the diagnosis recorded for all patients. Prior therapy had not been administered to any patient at the time of blood sampling. The TCR originated in a human donor with aplastic anemia. Sequencing was carried out using sorted CD4+, CD8+, or CD8+CD57+ T cells (not recorded which) from PBMCs.

The CDR3 reads CASSALRFRGDSPLHF. In nucleotides, the CDR3 is TGTGCCAGCAGCGCCCTTAGGTTCAGGGGGGATTCACCCCTCCACTTT. The chain combines TRBV7-6 with TRBJ1-6; 7 nucleotides line up with TRBD1. The J segment lost 8 bases and the V segment lost 5 bases, leaving 12 bases of the junction unmatched. Germline V gene sequence: CDR1 SGHVS, CDR2 FNYEAQ. The CDR3 covers 16 residues.